The present T cell receptor (beta chain) was sequenced within a study of radiation and T cells in renal cell carcinoma. Findings and caveats of the study: Top tumor clonotypes rose in blood 2 weeks post-radiation, then contracted.

Sequenced by immunoSEQ multiplex PCR; TCRdb stores in-frame clones only, minus some. In the table there are about 100,000 clones, about 79% of which are singletons. This CDR3 spans 14 amino acids. Trimming pared 4 bases from V and 0 bases from J, leaving 10 bases between. CDR1 and CDR2 from the germline V gene are SNHLY and FYNNEI. Points on this clone: Its antigen is as yet unknown.

As for time point: blood 4 weeks post-SBRT, at nephrectomy. Treatment of the sample: 15 Gy SBRT to primary tumor, nephrectomy 4 weeks later. The chain has TRBV2 and TRBJ2-7; D not resolved. The specimen comprised blood, sampled from a patient whose treatment included radiotherapy and nephrectomy. This sequence was found in a man aged 60 to 75 with renal cell carcinoma. CDR3 residues: CASSGVGYSYEQYF. The CDR3 DNA is TGTGCCAGCAGTGGTGTGGGATACTCCTACGAGCAGTACTTC.